Presented here are 27 T cell receptor beta chains from one specimen sequenced in a study of blood T cell repertoires in COVID-19. Repertoires were generated with immunoSEQ multiplex PCR, while TCRdb's copy carries only in-frame clones and drops some. This sample has about 97,000 clones, with roughly nine tenths found just once. Sample: peripheral blood. These receptors were taken from a man in his fifties with acute or convalescent COVID-19.

The rearrangement joins TRBV2 to TRBJ2-2; no clear D. The V gene lost 7 bases and the J gene lost 5 bases, with 14 bases spanning the gap. The CDR3 consists of 14 residues. Per germline, CDR1 SNHLY and CDR2 FYNNEI. The CDR3 sequence: CASTSDPVTGELFF. CDR3 nucleotides: TGTGCCAGCACTTCCGATCCGGTGACCGGGGAGCTGTTTTTT. The whole variable domain, remainder taken from reference TRBV2 and TRBJ2-2, is EPEVTQTPSHQVTQMGQEVILRCVPISNHLYFYWYRQILGQKVEFLVSFYNNEISEKSEIFDDQFSVERPDGSNFTLKIRSTKLEDSAMYFCASTSDPVTGELFFGEGSRLTVL.

V gene TRBV4-1 combines with J gene TRBJ1-1, with D possibly matching TRBD1 (5 bases). Germline V gene data show CDR1 as MGHRA and CDR2 as YSYEKL. V lost 1 base and J 5 bases, leaving 20 bases between the germline ends. This CDR3 has 17 amino acids. The CDR3 loop reads CASSQANLGGGATEAFF. DNA of the CDR3: TGCGCCAGCAGCCAAGCCAACCTTGGGGGGGGAGCGACTGAAGCTTTCTTT.

The CDR3 loop reads CASSSQYRGDTQYF. CDR3 coding DNA: TGTGCCAGCAGCTCCCAATACAGGGGAGATACGCAGTATTTT. The J gene is TRBJ2-3, the V gene TRBV3-1 (or the pseudogene TRBV3-2); 7 bases line up with TRBD1. In germline, CDR1 is LGHDT, CDR2 YNNKEL (reference sequence). This CDR3 comprises 14 residues. Germline trimming cut 5 bases from V and 5 bases from J; bases unmatched to any gene: 7.

The chain has TRBV18 and TRBJ1-4; tentative D call: TRBD1 (6 bases). The CDR3 totals 14 residues. From germline, CDR1 is KGHSH and CDR2 LQKENI. V was cut by 3 bases and J by 8 bases, with 13 bases left in between. The CDR3 coding sequence is TGTGCCAGCTCACCCCTGGGACAAGACGAAAAACTGTTTTTT. This encodes CASSPLGQDEKLFF.

The gene calls are TRBV2 and TRBJ1-2; no firm D call. The CDR3 totals 12 residues. The V gene's germline CDR1 is SNHLY and CDR2 FYNNEI. V lost 4 bases and J 6 bases, leaving 9 bases between the germline ends. The CDR3 sequence: CASSVVSDGYTF. CDR3 sequence (DNA): TGTGCCAGCAGTGTGGTTTCAGATGGCTACACCTTC.

The chain carries TRBV6-6 and TRBJ2-1; 8 bases match TRBD2. Germline V gives CDR1 MNHNY, CDR2 SVGAGI (reference sequence). This CDR3 contains 16 residues. V trimming: 8 bases; J trimming: 0 bases; junction bases outside the gene matches: 9. The CDR3 DNA reads TGTGCCAGCTCCACCGGGGGGGTTGACTCCTACAATGAGCAGTTCTTC. The encoded protein is CASSTGGVDSYNEQFF.

About this clone itself: The sample has other DNA sequences that encode this CDR3 too. This chain uses TRBV11-3 with TRBJ1-3; 9 nucleotides align to TRBD1. From germline, CDR1 is SGHNT and CDR2 YENEEA. The CDR3 loop spans 15 amino acids. With 5 bases clipped from V and 2 bases from J, the junction kept 4 bases outside the gene matches. CDR3 region: CASSPGQGPGNTIYF. Here the CDR3 DNA reads TGTGCCAGCAGCCCGGGACAGGGCCCTGGAAACACCATATATTTT.

The CDR3 protein is CASSPLTGIPVGNQPQHF. The DNA of the CDR3 is TGTGCCAGCAGCCCACTTACCGGGATCCCGGTGGGCAATCAGCCCCAGCATTTT. The chain couples TRBV7-2 to TRBJ1-5; D unclear. The V gene lost 5 bases and the J gene lost 2 bases, with 22 bases spanning the gap. Germline CDR1 and CDR2: SGHTA and FQGNSA. The CDR3 is 18 amino acids.

The chain employs TRBV10-3 and TRBJ1-5, with a tentative D call TRBD1 (5 bases). The CDR3 totals 12 residues. The germline V and J ends were trimmed by 8 bases and 5 bases, with 10 bases remaining between them. Looked up from germline, CDR1 is ENHRY and CDR2 is SYGVKD. CDR3 region: CAIGQGYQPQHF. The DNA for the CDR3 is TGTGCCATCGGGCAGGGTTATCAGCCCCAGCATTTT.

This sequence joins TRBV5-1 and TRBJ1-1, with D tentatively TRBD1 (6 bases). Trimming removed 4 bases from V and 2 bases from J, with 15 bases in between. This CDR3 is built from 15 residues. The V gene's germline CDR1 is SGHRS and CDR2 YFSETQ. The CDR3, as DNA: TGCGCCAGCAGCCTCTCGACAGGAACAAACACTGAAGCTTTCTTT. Translation gives CASSLSTGTNTEAFF.

The chain carries TRBV9 and TRBJ1-2; no firm D call. The CDR3 is 14 residues long. The germline CDR1 and CDR2 sequences are SGDLS and YYNGEE. V lost 0 bases and J 3 bases, leaving 9 bases between the germline ends. CDR3 bases: TGTGCCAGCAGCGTAGATGAGAGCGACTATGGCTACACCTTC. Amino acid sequence: CASSVDESDYGYTF.

This rearrangement joins TRBV7-6 to TRBJ2-7; D remains ambiguous. Trimming took 5 bases from V and 0 from J, leaving 11 bases between them. Germline values: CDR1 SGHVS, CDR2 FNYEAQ. The CDR3 spans 14 residues. In nucleotides, the CDR3 is TGTGCCAGCAGCGTAGACTTGAGCTCCTACGAGCAGTACTTC. Its protein product is CASSVDLSSYEQYF.

J is TRBJ2-7 and V is TRBV2; unclear D gene. Per the germline V gene, CDR1 is SNHLY and CDR2 is FYNNEI. The CDR3 contains 13 residues. V gave up 5 bases and J gave up 2 bases, with 10 bases separating them. CDR3 region: CASSLGLTYEQYF. CDR3 DNA sequence: TGTGCCAGCAGTCTAGGCCTAACCTACGAGCAGTACTTC.

This chain joins TRBV19 and TRBJ1-2; TRBD1 is a possible D gene (6 bases). The germline V gene has CDR1 LNHDA and CDR2 SQIVND (reference sequence). V lost 4 bases and J lost 2, with 8 bases in between. CDR3 length equals 13 residues. As DNA, the CDR3 is TGTGCCAGTAGTAGGGGACAAAACTATGGCTACACCTTC. Its protein product is CASSRGQNYGYTF.

The V and J genes are TRBV5-1 and TRBJ1-4; 9 nucleotides align to TRBD1. The V gene's germline CDR1 is SGHRS and CDR2 YFSETQ. V trimming: 5 bases; J trimming: 7 bases; junction bases outside the gene matches: 9. CDR3 length equals 15 residues. The DNA of the CDR3 is TGCGCCAGCAGTCCAACAGGGGGCGAAAGTGAAAAACTGTTTTTT. Protein sequence: CASSPTGGESEKLFF.

The chain couples TRBV5-6 to TRBJ2-2; D is ambiguous. V was clipped by 0 bases and J by 3 bases, with 9 bases between them. Germline V gives CDR1 SGHDT, CDR2 YYEEEE. CDR3 length: 15 residues. The DNA of the CDR3 is TGTGCCAGCAGCTTGGATTTAGAGTACACCGGGGAGCTGTTTTTT. It is translated as CASSLDLEYTGELFF. The variable domain in full, with the rest retrieved from reference TRBV5-6 and TRBJ2-2, is DAGVTQSPTHLIKTRGQQVTLRCSPKSGHDTVSWYQQALGQGPQFIFQYYEEEERQRGNFPDRFSGHQFPNYSSELNVNALLLGDSALYLCASSLDLEYTGELFFGEGSRLTVL.

This clone has a single count. This chain's CDR3 is CAYLAGGQSNEQFF. CDR3 sequence (DNA): TGTGCCTACCTAGCGGGGGGTCAGTCCAATGAGCAGTTCTTC. V and J are TRBV30 and TRBJ2-1; 11 positions match TRBD2. The V gene end was trimmed by 7 bases and the J gene end by 6 bases; junction bases not matched to a gene: 8. Germline assignment: CDR1 GTSNPN and CDR2 SVGIG (reference sequence). The CDR3 loop spans 14 amino acids.

CDR3 nucleotide sequence: TGTGCCACCAGTGGTGGACAGGGTTACAATCAGCCCCAGCATTTT. Encoded protein: CATSGGQGYNQPQHF. The chain links TRBV24-1 to TRBJ1-5, with 8 bases fitting TRBD1. Germline V lookup: CDR1 KGHDR, CDR2 SFDVKD. With V trimmed by 5 bases and J by 3 bases, 5 bases remained unmatched. The CDR3 consists of 15 residues.

DNA of the CDR3: TGCGCCAGCAGCCCTGGACAGGGGGCGGCCTACGAGCAGTACTTC. This gives the protein CASSPGQGAAYEQYF. The V and J genes are TRBV5-1 and TRBJ2-7; 11 bases align to TRBD1. The length of the CDR3 is 15 residues. The J segment lost 2 bases and the V segment lost 4 bases, leaving 5 bases of the junction unmatched. Germline CDR1 and CDR2: SGHRS and YFSETQ.

V gene TRBV5-1 combines with J gene TRBJ2-3; D might be TRBD2 (5 bases). Germline lookup yields CDR1 SGHRS and CDR2 YFSETQ. The ends were cut back, 0 bases at V and 1 base at J, with 9 bases in the middle. The CDR3 has 15 amino acids. The CDR3 DNA reads as TGCGCCAGCAGCTTGGGTGGACTTGGCACAGATACGCAGTATTTT. Amino acids: CASSLGGLGTDTQYF.

The chain couples TRBV18 to TRBJ1-1, with D possibly being TRBD1 (5 bases). The CDR3 totals 14 residues. The V end was cut by 4 bases, the J end by 1 base, with 10 bases between. Germline CDR1 reads KGHSH; CDR2 reads LQKENI. CDR3 sequence: CASSRDFSNTEAFF. The CDR3 DNA sequence: TGTGCCAGCTCACGGGACTTTTCGAACACTGAAGCTTTCTTT.

The chain carries TRBV2 and TRBJ1-5, with 9 bases fitting TRBD1. Germline-derived CDR1 and CDR2 are SNHLY and FYNNEI. Trimming took 1 base from V and 7 from J; bases not matched to a gene: 5. The CDR3 length is 15 residues. CDR3 protein: CASSEVGQGSQPQHF. The CDR3 DNA follows: TGTGCCAGCAGTGAAGTCGGACAGGGGAGCCAGCCCCAGCATTTT.

The rearrangement uses TRBV30 and TRBJ1-6, with D possibly TRBD1 on 5 matching bases. The CDR3 is made up of 13 amino acids. The germline V gene has CDR1 GTSNPN and CDR2 SVGIG (reference sequence). Trimming stripped 3 bases from V and 8 bases from J, with 11 bases between. As DNA, the CDR3 is TGTGCCTGGAGGCAGGGAGGAGATTCACCCCTCCACTTT. Protein: CAWRQGGDSPLHF.

This chain joins TRBV6-2 or TRBV6-3 and TRBJ1-5, with D perhaps TRBD1 (5 bases). The germline V gene encodes CDR1 MNHEY and CDR2 SVGEGT. The CDR3 extends over 16 amino acids. The V gene lost 1 base and the J gene lost 0 bases, with 10 bases spanning the gap. CDR3 sequence (DNA): TGTGCCAGCAGTTACTACGGACATAATAGCAATCAGCCCCAGCATTTT. It encodes CASSYYGHNSNQPQHF.

The chain links TRBV18 to TRBJ2-1; 11 bases map to TRBD1. With V trimmed by 4 bases and J by 8 bases, 7 bases remained unmatched. CDR1 and CDR2 (germline): KGHSH, LQKENI. This CDR3 region has 15 residues. Written as DNA, the CDR3 is TGTGCCAGCTCACGATCGGGACAGGGGGTGGATGAGCAGTTCTTC. It encodes CASSRSGQGVDEQFF.

The V call is TRBV5-1, the J call TRBJ2-3; a possible D gene is TRBD2 (6 bases). Trimming left V 0 bases short and J 0 bases short, with 14 bases between. CDR3 length: 17 residues. CDR1 and CDR2 from the germline V gene are SGHRS and YFSETQ. Here the CDR3 reads CASSLARAGTSTDTQYF. CDR3 nucleotides: TGCGCCAGCAGCTTGGCCAGGGCAGGGACTAGCACAGATACGCAGTATTTT.

V and J are TRBV7-9 and TRBJ1-3, with D possibly TRBD1 on 5 matching bases. The CDR3 is made up of 15 amino acids. V was cut by 5 bases and J by 2 bases, with 13 bases left in between. Germline-derived CDR1 and CDR2 are SEHNR and FQNEAQ (reference sequence). The CDR3 sequence: CASSPRVGAGNTIYF. CDR3 DNA: TGTGCCAGCAGCCCCCGGGTAGGGGCTGGAAACACCATATATTTT. The full variable domain, in which reference TRBV7-9 and TRBJ1-3 provide the parts outside the CDR3, is DTGVSQNPRHKITKRGQNVTFRCDPISEHNRLYWYRQTLGQGPEFLTYFQNEAQLEKSRLLSDRFSAERPKGSFSTLEIQRTEQGDSAMYLCASSPRVGAGNTIYFGEGSWLTVV.